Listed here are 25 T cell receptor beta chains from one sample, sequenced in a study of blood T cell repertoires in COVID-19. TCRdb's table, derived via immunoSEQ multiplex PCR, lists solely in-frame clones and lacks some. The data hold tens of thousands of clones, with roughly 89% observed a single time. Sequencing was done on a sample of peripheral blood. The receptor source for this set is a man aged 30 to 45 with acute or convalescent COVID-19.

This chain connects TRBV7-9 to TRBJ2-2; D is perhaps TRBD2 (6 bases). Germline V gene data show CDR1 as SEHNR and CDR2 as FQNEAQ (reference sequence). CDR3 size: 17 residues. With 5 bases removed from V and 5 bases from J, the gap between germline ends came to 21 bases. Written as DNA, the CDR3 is TGTGCCAGCAGCCCCCCGGAGGGCGTTTTTGGGACCGGGGAGCTGTTTTTT. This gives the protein CASSPPEGVFGTGELFF.

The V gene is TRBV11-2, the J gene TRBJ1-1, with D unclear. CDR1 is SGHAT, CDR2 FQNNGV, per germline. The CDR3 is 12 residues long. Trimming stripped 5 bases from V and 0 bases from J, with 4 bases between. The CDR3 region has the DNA TGTGCCAGCAGCCTTCTGAACACTGAAGCTTTCTTT. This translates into CASSLLNTEAFF.

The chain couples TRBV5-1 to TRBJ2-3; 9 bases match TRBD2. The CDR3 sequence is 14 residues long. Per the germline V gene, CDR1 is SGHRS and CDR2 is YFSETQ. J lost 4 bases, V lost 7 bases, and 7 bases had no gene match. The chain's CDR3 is CASGSGGRSDTQYF. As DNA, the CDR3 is TGCGCCAGCGGGAGCGGGGGGAGGTCAGATACGCAGTATTTT. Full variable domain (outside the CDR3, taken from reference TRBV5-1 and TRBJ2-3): KAGVTQTPRYLIKTRGQQVTLSCSPISGHRSVSWYQQTPGQGLQFLFEYFSETQRNKGNFPGRFSGRQFSNSRSEMNVSTLELGDSALYLCASGSGGRSDTQYFGPGTRLTVL.

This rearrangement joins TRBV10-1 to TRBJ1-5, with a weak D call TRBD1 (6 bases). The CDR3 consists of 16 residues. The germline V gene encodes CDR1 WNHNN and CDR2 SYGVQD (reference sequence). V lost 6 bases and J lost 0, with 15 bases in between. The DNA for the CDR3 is TGCGCCAGCAGGCCGCATCACAGGGATAGCAATCAGCCCCAGCATTTT. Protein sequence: CASRPHHRDSNQPQHF.

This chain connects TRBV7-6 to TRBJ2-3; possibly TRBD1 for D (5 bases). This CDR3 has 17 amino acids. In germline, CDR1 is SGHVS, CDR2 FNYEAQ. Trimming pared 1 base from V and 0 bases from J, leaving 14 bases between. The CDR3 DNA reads TGTGCCAGCAGCTTAGGGGCCCGACAGTCTAGCACAGATACGCAGTATTTT. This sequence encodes CASSLGARQSSTDTQYF.

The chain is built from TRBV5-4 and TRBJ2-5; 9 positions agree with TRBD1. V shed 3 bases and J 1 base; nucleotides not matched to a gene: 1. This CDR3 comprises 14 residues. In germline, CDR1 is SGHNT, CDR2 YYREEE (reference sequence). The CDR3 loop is CASSSQGAQETQYF. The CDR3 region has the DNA TGTGCCAGCAGCTCACAGGGGGCCCAAGAGACCCAGTACTTC.

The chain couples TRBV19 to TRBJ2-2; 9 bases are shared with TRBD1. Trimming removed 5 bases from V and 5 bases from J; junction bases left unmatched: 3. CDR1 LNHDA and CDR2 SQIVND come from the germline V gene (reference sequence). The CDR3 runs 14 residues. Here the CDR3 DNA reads TGTGCCAGTAGTCACAGGGGGCGGACCGGGGAGCTGTTTTTT. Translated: CASSHRGRTGELFF.

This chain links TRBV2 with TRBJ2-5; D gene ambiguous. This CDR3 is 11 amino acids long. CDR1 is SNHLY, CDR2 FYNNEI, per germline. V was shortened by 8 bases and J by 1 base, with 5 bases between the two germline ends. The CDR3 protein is CASAVQETQYF. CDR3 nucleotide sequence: TGTGCCAGCGCGGTCCAAGAGACCCAGTACTTC.

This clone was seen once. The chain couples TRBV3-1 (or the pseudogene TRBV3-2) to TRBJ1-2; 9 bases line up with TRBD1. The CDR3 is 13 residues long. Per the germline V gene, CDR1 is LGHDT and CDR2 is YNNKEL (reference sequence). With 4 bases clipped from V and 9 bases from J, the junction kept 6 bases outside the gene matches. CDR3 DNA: TGTGCCAGCAGCCCCGGGACAGGGCTAAGCTACACCTTC. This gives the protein CASSPGTGLSYTF.

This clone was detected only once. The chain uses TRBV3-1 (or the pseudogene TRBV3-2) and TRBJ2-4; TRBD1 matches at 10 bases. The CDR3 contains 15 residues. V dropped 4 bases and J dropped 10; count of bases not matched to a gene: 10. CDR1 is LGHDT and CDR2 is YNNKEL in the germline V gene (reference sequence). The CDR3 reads CASSRNPPGQGIQYF. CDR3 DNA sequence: TGTGCCAGCAGCCGAAACCCACCGGGACAGGGGATTCAGTACTTC.

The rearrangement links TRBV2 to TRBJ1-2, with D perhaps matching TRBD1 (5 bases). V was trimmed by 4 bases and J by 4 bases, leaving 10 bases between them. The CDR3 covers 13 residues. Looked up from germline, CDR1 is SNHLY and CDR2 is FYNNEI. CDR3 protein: CASSAGQTYGYTF. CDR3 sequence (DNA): TGTGCCAGCAGTGCCGGACAAACCTATGGCTACACCTTC.

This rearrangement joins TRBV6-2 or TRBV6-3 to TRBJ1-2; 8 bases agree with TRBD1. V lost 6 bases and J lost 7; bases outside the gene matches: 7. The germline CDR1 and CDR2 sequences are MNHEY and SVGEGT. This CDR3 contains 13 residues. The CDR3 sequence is CASSNGQGFGYTF. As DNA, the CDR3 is TGTGCCAGCAGCAACGGACAGGGTTTTGGCTACACCTTC.

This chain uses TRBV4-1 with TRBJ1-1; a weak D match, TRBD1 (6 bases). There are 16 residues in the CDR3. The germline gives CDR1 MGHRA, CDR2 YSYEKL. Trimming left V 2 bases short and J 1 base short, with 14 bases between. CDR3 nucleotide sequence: TGCGCCAGCAGCCAAATAACCAGGACAGAGAACACTGAAGCTTTCTTT. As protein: CASSQITRTENTEAFF.

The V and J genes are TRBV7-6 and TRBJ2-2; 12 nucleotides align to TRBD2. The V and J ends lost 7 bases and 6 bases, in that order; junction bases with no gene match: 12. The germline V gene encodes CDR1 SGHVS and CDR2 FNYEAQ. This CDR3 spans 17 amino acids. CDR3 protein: CASTHFLTSGGSGELFF. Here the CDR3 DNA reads TGTGCCAGCACCCATTTCCTGACTAGCGGGGGATCCGGGGAGCTGTTTTTT.

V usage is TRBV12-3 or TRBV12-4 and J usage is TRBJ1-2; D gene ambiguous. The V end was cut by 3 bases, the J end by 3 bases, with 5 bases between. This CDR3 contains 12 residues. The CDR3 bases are TGTGCCAGCAGTTTCCGGGACTATGGCTACACCTTC. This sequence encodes CASSFRDYGYTF.

The CDR3 region has the DNA TGTGCCAGCAGTCCTAGCGGGGATCCCCAAGAGACCCAGTACTTC. Its translation is CASSPSGDPQETQYF. This rearrangement joins TRBV27 to TRBJ2-5; 9 positions match TRBD2. The germline gives CDR1 MNHEY, CDR2 SMNVEV (reference sequence). V shed 5 bases, J shed 1 base, and the junction held 5 bases outside the gene matches. This CDR3 comprises 15 residues.

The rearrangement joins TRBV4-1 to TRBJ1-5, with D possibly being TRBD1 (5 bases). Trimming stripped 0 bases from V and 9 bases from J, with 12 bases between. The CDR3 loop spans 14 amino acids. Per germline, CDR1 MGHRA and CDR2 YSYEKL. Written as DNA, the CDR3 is TGCGCCAGCAGCCAAGATCCTCATAGGGGGCCCCAGCATTTT. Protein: CASSQDPHRGPQHF.

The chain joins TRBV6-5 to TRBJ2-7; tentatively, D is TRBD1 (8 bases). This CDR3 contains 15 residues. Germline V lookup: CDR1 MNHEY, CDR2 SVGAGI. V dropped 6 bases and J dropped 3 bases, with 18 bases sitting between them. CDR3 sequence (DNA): TGTGCCAGCAGGATTCGGCACAGGGGGGGCTACGAGCAGTACGTC. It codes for CASRIRHRGGYEQYV.

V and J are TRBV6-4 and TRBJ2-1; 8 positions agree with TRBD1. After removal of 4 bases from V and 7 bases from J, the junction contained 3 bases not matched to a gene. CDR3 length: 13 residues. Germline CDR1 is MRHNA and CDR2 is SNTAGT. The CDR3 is CASSVTGGNEQFF. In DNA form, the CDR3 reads TGTGCCAGCAGTGTCACAGGGGGGAATGAGCAGTTCTTC.

The CDR3 region is CASSFREGSLYEQYV. The DNA for the CDR3 is TGTGCCAGCAGCTTTAGGGAGGGGAGCTTATACGAGCAGTACGTC. The chain couples TRBV5-4 to TRBJ2-7; 7 bases line up with TRBD2. The CDR3 has 15 amino acids. The V gene end was trimmed by 2 bases and the J gene end by 4 bases; junction bases not matched to a gene: 9. Germline values: CDR1 SGHNT, CDR2 YYREEE (reference sequence).

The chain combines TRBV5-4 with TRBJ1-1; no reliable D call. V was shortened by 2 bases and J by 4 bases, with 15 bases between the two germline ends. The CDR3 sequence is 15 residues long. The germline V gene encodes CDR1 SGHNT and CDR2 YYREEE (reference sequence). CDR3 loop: CASSFSPVAGTEAFF. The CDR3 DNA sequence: TGTGCCAGCAGCTTTTCTCCGGTCGCTGGCACTGAAGCTTTCTTT.

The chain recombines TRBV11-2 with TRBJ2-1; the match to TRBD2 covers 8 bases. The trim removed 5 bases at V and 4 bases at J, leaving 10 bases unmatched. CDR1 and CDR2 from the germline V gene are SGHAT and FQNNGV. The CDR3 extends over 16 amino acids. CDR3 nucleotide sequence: TGTGCCAGCAGCCCGACCCGGGGGGGGGATTACAATGAGCAGTTCTTC. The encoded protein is CASSPTRGGDYNEQFF.

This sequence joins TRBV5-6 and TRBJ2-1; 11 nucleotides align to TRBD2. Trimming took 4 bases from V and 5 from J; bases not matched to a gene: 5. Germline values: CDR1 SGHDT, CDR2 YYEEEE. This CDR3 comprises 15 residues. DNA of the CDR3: TGTGCCAGCAGCCCTGGGACTAGCGGAGACAATGAGCAGTTCTTC. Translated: CASSPGTSGDNEQFF.

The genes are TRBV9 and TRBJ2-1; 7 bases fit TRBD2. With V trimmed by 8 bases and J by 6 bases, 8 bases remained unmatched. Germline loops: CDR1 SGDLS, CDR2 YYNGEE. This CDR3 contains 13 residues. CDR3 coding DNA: TGTGCCAGTGCGCGGGAGTGGGGCAATGAGCAGTTCTTC. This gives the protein CASAREWGNEQFF.

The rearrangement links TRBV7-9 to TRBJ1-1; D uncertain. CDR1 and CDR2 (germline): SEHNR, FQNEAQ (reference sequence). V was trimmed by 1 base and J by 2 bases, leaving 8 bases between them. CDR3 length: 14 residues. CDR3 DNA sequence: TGTGCCAGCAGCTTAGGTCTAGATAACACTGAAGCTTTCTTT. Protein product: CASSLGLDNTEAFF. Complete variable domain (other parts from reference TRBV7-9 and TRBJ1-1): DTGVSQNPRHKITKRGQNVTFRCDPISEHNRLYWYRQTLGQGPEFLTYFQNEAQLEKSRLLSDRFSAERPKGSFSTLEIQRTEQGDSAMYLCASSLGLDNTEAFFGQGTRLTVV.